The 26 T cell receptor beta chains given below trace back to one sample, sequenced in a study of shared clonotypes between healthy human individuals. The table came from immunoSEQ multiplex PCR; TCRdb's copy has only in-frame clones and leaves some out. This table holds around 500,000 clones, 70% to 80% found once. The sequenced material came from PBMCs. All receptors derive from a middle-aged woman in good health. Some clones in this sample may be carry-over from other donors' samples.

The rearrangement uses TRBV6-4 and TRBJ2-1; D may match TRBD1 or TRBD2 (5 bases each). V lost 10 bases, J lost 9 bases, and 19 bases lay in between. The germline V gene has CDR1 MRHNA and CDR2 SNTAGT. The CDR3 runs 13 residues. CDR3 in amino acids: CATADPRGAEQFF. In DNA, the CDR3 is TGTGCCACCGCGGACCCGAGAGGGGCTGAGCAGTTCTTC.

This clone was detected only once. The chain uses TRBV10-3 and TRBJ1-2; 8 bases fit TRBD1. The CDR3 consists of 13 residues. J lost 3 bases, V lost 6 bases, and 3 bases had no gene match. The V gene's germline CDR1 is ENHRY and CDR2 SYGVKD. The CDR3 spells CAISKGQDYGYTF. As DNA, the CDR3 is TGTGCCATCAGCAAGGGACAGGACTATGGCTACACCTTC.

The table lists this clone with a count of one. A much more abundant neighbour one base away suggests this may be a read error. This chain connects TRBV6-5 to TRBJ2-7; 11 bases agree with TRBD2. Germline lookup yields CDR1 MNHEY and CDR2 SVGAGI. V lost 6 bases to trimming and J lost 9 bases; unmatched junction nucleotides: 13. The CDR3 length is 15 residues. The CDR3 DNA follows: TGTGCCAGCAGCGTAGCGGGAGGGCCTGGGGCCGGGCAGTACTTC. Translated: CASSVAGGPGAGQYF.

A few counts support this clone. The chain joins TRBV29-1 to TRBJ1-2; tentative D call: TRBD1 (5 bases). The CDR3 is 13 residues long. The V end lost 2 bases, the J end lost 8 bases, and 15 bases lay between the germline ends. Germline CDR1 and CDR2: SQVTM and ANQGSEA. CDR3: CSVERNQGSGYTF. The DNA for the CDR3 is TGCAGCGTTGAAAGGAACCAGGGTTCCGGCTACACCTTC.

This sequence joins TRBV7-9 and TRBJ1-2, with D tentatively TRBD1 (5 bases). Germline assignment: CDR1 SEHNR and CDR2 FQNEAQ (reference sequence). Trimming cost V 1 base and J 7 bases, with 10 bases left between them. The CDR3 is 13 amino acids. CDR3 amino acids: CASSLVTASGYTF. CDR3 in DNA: TGTGCCAGCAGCTTAGTGACAGCGTCTGGCTACACCTTC.

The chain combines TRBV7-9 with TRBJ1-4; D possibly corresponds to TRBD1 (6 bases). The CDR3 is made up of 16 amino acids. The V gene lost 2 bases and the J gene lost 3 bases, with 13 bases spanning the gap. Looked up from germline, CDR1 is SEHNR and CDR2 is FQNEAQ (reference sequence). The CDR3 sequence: CASSLPQGRANEKLFF. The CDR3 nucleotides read TGTGCCAGCAGCTTACCTCAGGGGCGGGCTAATGAAAAACTGTTTTTT.

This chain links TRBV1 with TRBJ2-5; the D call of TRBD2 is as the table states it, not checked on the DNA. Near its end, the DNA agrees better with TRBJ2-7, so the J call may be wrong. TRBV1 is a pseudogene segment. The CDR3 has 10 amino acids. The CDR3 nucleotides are TGCACCAGCAGCCCCTACGAGCAGTACTTC. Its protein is CTSSPYEQYF.

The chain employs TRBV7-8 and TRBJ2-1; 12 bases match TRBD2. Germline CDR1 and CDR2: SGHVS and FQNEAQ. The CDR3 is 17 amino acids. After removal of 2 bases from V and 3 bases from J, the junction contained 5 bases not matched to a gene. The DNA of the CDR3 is TGTGCCAGCAGCTTACGGACTAGCGGGAACCACTACAATGAGCAGTTCTTC. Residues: CASSLRTSGNHYNEQFF.

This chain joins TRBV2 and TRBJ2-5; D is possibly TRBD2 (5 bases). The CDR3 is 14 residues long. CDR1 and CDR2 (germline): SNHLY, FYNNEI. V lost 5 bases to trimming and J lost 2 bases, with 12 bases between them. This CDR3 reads CASSFTRRQETQYF. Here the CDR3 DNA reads TGTGCCAGCAGTTTTACTAGACGTCAAGAGACCCAGTACTTC.

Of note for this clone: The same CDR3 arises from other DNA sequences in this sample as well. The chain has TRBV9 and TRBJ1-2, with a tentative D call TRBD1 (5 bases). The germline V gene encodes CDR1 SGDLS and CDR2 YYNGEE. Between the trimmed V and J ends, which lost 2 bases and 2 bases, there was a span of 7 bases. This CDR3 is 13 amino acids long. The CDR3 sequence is CASSVDRNYGYTF. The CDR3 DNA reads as TGTGCCAGCAGCGTCGACAGAAACTATGGCTACACCTTC.

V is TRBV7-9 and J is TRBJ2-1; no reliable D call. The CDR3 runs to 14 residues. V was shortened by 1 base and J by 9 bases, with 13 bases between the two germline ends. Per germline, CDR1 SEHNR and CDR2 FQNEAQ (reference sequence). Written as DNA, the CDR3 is TGTGCCAGCAGCTTAGTGGGCCCCAACTTTGAGCAGTTCTTC. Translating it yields CASSLVGPNFEQFF.

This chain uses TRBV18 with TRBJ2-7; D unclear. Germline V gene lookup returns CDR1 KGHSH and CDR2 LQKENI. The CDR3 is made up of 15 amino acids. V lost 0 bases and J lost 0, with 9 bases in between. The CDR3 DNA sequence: TGTGCCAGCTCACCACCCACAGCAGGCTCCTACGAGCAGTACTTC. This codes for CASSPPTAGSYEQYF.

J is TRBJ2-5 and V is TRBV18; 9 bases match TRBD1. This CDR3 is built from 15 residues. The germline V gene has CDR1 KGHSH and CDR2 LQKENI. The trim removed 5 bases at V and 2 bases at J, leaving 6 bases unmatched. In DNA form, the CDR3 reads TGTGCCAGCTCAACGGGACAGGGAAGTCAAGAGACCCAGTACTTC. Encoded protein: CASSTGQGSQETQYF. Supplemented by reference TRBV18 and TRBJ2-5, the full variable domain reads NAGVMQNPRHLVRRRGQEARLRCSPMKGHSHVYWYRQLPEEGLKFMVYLQKENIIDESGMPKERFSAEFPKEGPSILRIQQVVRGDSAAYFCASSTGQGSQETQYFGPGTRLLVL.

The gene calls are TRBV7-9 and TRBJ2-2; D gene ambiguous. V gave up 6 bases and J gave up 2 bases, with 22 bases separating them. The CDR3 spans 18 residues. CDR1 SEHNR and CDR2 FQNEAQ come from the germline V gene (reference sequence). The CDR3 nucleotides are TGTGCCAGCAGAAACAACCTCTTTTTAGCAGATAACACCGGGGAGCTGTTTTTT. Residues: CASRNNLFLADNTGELFF.

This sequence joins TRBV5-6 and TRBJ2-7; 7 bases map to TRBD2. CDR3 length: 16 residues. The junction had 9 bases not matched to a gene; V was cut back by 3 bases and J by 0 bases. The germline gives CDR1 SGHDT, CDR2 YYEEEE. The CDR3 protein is CASSSRLAASSYEQYF. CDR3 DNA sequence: TGTGCCAGCAGCTCTCGACTAGCTGCGAGCTCCTACGAGCAGTACTTC. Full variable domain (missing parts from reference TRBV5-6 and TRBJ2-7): DAGVTQSPTHLIKTRGQQVTLRCSPKSGHDTVSWYQQALGQGPQFIFQYYEEEERQRGNFPDRFSGHQFPNYSSELNVNALLLGDSALYLCASSSRLAASSYEQYFGPGTRLTVT.

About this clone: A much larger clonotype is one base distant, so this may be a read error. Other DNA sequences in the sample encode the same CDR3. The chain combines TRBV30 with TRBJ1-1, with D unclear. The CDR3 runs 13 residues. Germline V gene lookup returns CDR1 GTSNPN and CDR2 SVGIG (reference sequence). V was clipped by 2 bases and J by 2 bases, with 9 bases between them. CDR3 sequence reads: CAWSRDTNTEAFF. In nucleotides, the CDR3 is TGTGCCTGGAGTAGGGATACTAACACTGAAGCTTTCTTT.

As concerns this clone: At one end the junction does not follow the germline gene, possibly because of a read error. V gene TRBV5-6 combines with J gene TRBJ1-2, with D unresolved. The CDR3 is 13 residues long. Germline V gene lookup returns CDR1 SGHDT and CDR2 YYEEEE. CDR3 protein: CASSLGSGYGNTF. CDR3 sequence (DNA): TGTGCCAGCAGCTTGGGCAGCGGATATGGCAACACCTTC.

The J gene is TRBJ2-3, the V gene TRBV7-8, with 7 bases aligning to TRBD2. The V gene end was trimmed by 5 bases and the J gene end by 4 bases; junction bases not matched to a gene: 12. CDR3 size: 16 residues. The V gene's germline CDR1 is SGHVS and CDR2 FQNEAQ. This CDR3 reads CASSPSPSGLPDTQYF. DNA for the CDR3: TGTGCCAGCAGCCCCTCACCTTCGGGACTACCAGATACGCAGTATTTT.

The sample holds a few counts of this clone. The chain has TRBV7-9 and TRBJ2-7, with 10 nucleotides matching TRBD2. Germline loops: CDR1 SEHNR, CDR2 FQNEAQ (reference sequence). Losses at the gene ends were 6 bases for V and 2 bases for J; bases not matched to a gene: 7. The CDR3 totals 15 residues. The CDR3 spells CASSPRLAGTYEQYF. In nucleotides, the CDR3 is TGTGCCAGCAGTCCTAGACTAGCGGGTACCTACGAGCAGTACTTC.

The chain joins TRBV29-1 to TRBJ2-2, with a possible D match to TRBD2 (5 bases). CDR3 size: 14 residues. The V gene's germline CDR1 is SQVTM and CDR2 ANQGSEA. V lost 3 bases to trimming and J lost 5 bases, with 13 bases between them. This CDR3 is CSVDEGLSTGELFF. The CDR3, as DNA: TGCAGCGTTGATGAGGGCTTGTCTACCGGGGAGCTGTTTTTT.

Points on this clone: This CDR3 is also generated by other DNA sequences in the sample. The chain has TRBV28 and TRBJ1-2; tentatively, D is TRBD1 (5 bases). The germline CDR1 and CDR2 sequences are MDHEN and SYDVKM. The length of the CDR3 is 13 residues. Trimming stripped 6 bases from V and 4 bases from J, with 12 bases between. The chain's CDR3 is CASSPPGGYGYTF. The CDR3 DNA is TGTGCCAGCAGCCCCCCCGGGGGCTATGGCTACACCTTC.

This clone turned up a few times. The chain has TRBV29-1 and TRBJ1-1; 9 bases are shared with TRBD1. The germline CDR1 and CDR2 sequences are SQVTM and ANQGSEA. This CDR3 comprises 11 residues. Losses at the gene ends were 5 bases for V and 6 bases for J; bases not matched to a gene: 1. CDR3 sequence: CSVRQGAEAFF. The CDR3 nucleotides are TGCAGCGTTCGACAGGGGGCTGAAGCTTTCTTT.

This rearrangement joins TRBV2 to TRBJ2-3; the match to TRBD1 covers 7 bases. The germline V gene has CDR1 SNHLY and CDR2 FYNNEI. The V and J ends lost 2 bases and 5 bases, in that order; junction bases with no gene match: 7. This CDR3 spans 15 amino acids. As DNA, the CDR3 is TGTGCCAGCAGTGAAAGAAGGGGGCCCGAAGATACGCAGTATTTT. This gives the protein CASSERRGPEDTQYF. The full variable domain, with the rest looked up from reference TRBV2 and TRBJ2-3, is EPEVTQTPSHQVTQMGQEVILRCVPISNHLYFYWYRQILGQKVEFLVSFYNNEISEKSEIFDDQFSVERPDGSNFTLKIRSTKLEDSAMYFCASSERRGPEDTQYFGPGTRLTVL.

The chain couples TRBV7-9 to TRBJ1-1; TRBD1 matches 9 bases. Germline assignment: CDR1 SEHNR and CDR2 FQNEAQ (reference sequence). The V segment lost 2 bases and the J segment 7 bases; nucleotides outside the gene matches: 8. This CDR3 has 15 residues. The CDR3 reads CASSLTGQGLDEAFF. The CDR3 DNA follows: TGTGCCAGCAGCTTAACGGGACAGGGATTAGATGAAGCTTTCTTT.

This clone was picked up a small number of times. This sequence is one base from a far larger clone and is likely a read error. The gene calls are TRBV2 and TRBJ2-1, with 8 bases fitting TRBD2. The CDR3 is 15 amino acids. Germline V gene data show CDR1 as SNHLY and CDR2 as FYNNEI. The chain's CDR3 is CASTKEETGGREQLF. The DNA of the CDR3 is TGTGCCAGCACTAAAGAGGAAACGGGGGGGCGTGAGCAGCTCTTC.

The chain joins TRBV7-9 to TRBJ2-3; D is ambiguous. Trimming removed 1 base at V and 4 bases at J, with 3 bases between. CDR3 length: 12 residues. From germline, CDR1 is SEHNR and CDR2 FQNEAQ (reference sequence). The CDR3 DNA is TGTGCCAGCAGCTTAGTTGCAGATACGCAGTATTTT. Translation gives CASSLVADTQYF.